The 30 T cell receptor beta chains below come from one sample, sequenced in a study of cytomegalovirus exposure and HLA in healthy donors. Primers: 60 Vbeta forward and 13 Jbeta reverse. Clones were sequenced by immunoSEQ multiplex PCR, and TCRdb holds only the in-frame ones, with some missing. Altogether roughly 100,000 clones are present, about 81% being singletons, with the ten largest covering 1% to 1.5%. The specimen was PBMCs. These receptors all stem from a man aged 25-45 years in good health and CMV-seronegative.

This rearrangement joins TRBV11-2 to TRBJ2-7, with TRBD2 as a possible D gene (6 bases). The CDR3 runs 16 residues. V was shortened by 1 base and J by 0 bases, with 13 bases between the two germline ends. The germline V gene has CDR1 SGHAT and CDR2 FQNNGV. CDR3 residues: CASSLVRGTLSYEQYF. DNA for the CDR3: TGTGCCAGCAGCTTAGTACGGGGGACTCTCTCCTACGAGCAGTACTTC.

This clone was seen only once. The chain has TRBV2 and TRBJ2-1; 9 nucleotides line up with TRBD1. Trimming at V came to 4 bases and at J to 5 bases, leaving 6 bases not matched to a gene. Germline V lookup: CDR1 SNHLY, CDR2 FYNNEI. The CDR3 consists of 15 residues. CDR3 sequence: CASSGDRVFNNEQFF. The CDR3 nucleotides read TGTGCCAGCAGTGGGGACAGGGTTTTTAACAATGAGCAGTTCTTC.

The chain joins TRBV10-2 to TRBJ1-5; 9 bases align to TRBD1. The CDR3 consists of 16 residues. The germline V gene encodes CDR1 WSHSY and CDR2 SAAADI. The J segment lost 5 bases and the V segment lost 6 bases, leaving 11 bases of the junction unmatched. The CDR3 region has the DNA TGCGCCAGCAGGATACAGGGGGCGAATGGTCATCAGCCCCAGCATTTT. Residues: CASRIQGANGHQPQHF.

This chain uses TRBV5-4 with TRBJ2-5, with D possibly matching TRBD1 (6 bases). The CDR3 has 15 residues. The V and J ends lost 4 bases and 4 bases respectively, with 17 bases between them. Germline CDR1 and CDR2: SGHNT and YYREEE (reference sequence). CDR3 coding DNA: TGTGCCAGCAGCACCCGGCAGGGGATCCCAGAGACCCAGTACTTC. Protein product: CASSTRQGIPETQYF.

This CDR3 is CASSLSTGPNEKLFF. CDR3 nucleotides: TGCGCCAGCAGCCTATCGACAGGGCCAAATGAAAAACTGTTTTTT. The genes are TRBV4-1 and TRBJ1-4; 7 nucleotides agree with TRBD1. Losses at the gene ends were 4 bases for V and 5 bases for J; bases not matched to a gene: 7. This CDR3 has 15 amino acids. Germline V gene data show CDR1 as MGHRA and CDR2 as YSYEKL.

The sample holds a few counts of this clone. CDR3 bases: TGCAGCGTAAAAGGGACATCGAACACCGGGGAGCTGTTTTTT. Translating gives CSVKGTSNTGELFF. The chain links TRBV29-1 to TRBJ2-2, with D maybe TRBD1 (6 bases). In germline, CDR1 is SQVTM, CDR2 ANQGSEA. The V end was cut by 6 bases, the J end by 0 bases, with 11 bases between. The CDR3 sequence is 14 residues long.

The chain joins TRBV4-3 to TRBJ2-7, with 7 bases matching TRBD1. Losses at the gene ends were 3 bases for V and 0 bases for J; bases not matched to a gene: 20. This CDR3 spans 20 amino acids. CDR1 is LGHNA and CDR2 is YSLEER in the germline V gene. CDR3 region: CASSQEIDNRYWDSSYEQYF. In nucleotides, the CDR3 is TGCGCCAGCAGCCAGGAAATAGACAACCGGTATTGGGACAGCTCCTACGAGCAGTACTTC.

The chain recombines TRBV18 with TRBJ2-5, with a weak D call TRBD2 (7 bases). The CDR3 spans 16 residues. V was cut by 5 bases and J by 3 bases, with 19 bases left in between. Germline V gene lookup returns CDR1 KGHSH and CDR2 LQKENI. The CDR3 DNA is TGTGCCAGCTCAAAAACGGCGGGGGCCAACAAAGAGACCCAGTACTTC. Residues: CASSKTAGANKETQYF. The variable domain in full, completed from reference TRBV18 and TRBJ2-5, reads NAGVMQNPRHLVRRRGQEARLRCSPMKGHSHVYWYRQLPEEGLKFMVYLQKENIIDESGMPKERFSAEFPKEGPSILRIQQVVRGDSAAYFCASSKTAGANKETQYFGPGTRLLVL.

The chain carries TRBV4-1 and TRBJ2-5, with 11 bases lining up with TRBD2. The J call may be mistaken, given a closer DNA end match to TRBJ2-7. The CDR3 covers 16 residues. Germline loops: CDR1 MGHRA, CDR2 YSYEKL. This CDR3 is CASSSYTSGSIYEQYF. The CDR3 coding sequence is TGCGCCAGCAGCTCCTACACTAGCGGGAGTATCTACGAGCAGTACTTC.

This chain joins TRBV9 and TRBJ2-2, with D perhaps matching TRBD1 (6 bases). This CDR3 has 15 residues. Trimming removed 0 bases at V and 6 bases at J, with 12 bases between. Germline V gene sequence: CDR1 SGDLS, CDR2 YYNGEE. Written as DNA, the CDR3 is TGTGCCAGCAGCGTAGTTGCAGGGGCGGCCGGGGAGCTGTTTTTT. Protein sequence: CASSVVAGAAGELFF.

The chain employs TRBV19 and TRBJ2-7; 8 bases fit TRBD2. Per the germline V gene, CDR1 is LNHDA and CDR2 is SQIVND (reference sequence). CDR3 length equals 15 residues. V was clipped by 5 bases and J by 1 base; unmatched bases: 7. CDR3 in amino acids: CASSDPRGGSYEQYF. The CDR3 DNA follows: TGTGCCAGTAGTGACCCTCGGGGGGGGTCCTACGAGCAGTACTTC.

The chain carries TRBV9 and TRBJ1-6, with TRBD1 matching over 7 bases. J lost 5 bases, V lost 0 bases, and 2 bases had no gene match. Germline assignment: CDR1 SGDLS and CDR2 YYNGEE. The CDR3 is made up of 15 amino acids. The CDR3 here is CASSVVGTDNSPLHF. The CDR3 DNA follows: TGTGCCAGCAGCGTAGTCGGGACAGATAATTCACCCCTCCACTTT.

This chain links TRBV10-1 with TRBJ1-2, with D tentatively TRBD1 (5 bases). Germline V gene lookup returns CDR1 WNHNN and CDR2 SYGVQD (reference sequence). Trimming cost V 1 base and J 4 bases, with 16 bases left between them. The CDR3 has 16 residues. The DNA for the CDR3 is TGCGCCAGCAGTGAGTATGAGACAGCCTTTCCCTATGGCTACACCTTC. Encoded protein: CASSEYETAFPYGYTF.

The chain employs TRBV10-3 and TRBJ1-2, with D perhaps TRBD1 (5 bases). The ends were cut back, 11 bases at V and 8 bases at J, with 24 bases in the middle. The CDR3 loop spans 14 amino acids. The germline V gene encodes CDR1 ENHRY and CDR2 SYGVKD. The CDR3 region has the DNA TGTGCCGCCTGGGCGCGGGGCCGATCGGGGGGCTACACCTTC. Amino acid sequence: CAAWARGRSGGYTF.

The V gene is TRBV9, the J gene TRBJ1-1, with 9 bases lining up with TRBD1. The junction had 16 bases not matched to a gene; V was cut back by 0 bases and J by 4 bases. This CDR3 spans 19 amino acids. Germline CDR1 reads SGDLS; CDR2 reads YYNGEE. The chain's CDR3 is CASSVVSKPGQGVCTEAFF. The CDR3, as DNA: TGTGCCAGCAGCGTAGTATCGAAACCGGGACAGGGAGTGTGCACTGAAGCTTTCTTT. The variable domain in full, with the rest retrieved from reference TRBV9 and TRBJ1-1, is DSGVTQTPKHLITATGQRVTLRCSPRSGDLSVYWYQQSLDQGLQFLIQYYNGEERAKGNILERFSAQQFPDLHSELNLSSLELGDSALYFCASSVVSKPGQGVCTEAFFGQGTRLTVV.

This clone was counted between two and nine times. V gene TRBV30 combines with J gene TRBJ2-7; 12 bases line up with TRBD2. J was trimmed by 2 bases and V by 7 bases; bases with no gene match: 3. The CDR3 covers 13 residues. The germline CDR1 and CDR2 sequences are GTSNPN and SVGIG (reference sequence). The CDR3 loop reads CALRTSGTYEQYF. CDR3 sequence (DNA): TGTGCCTTAAGGACTAGCGGGACCTACGAGCAGTACTTC.

The chain employs TRBV9 and TRBJ2-7, with D possibly being TRBD1 (6 bases). CDR3 length: 14 residues. Trimming took 4 bases from V and 6 from J, leaving 17 bases between them. Germline CDR1 SGDLS, CDR2 YYNGEE. The DNA of the CDR3 is TGTGCCAGCAGCCCAGTACAGGGTGCGGGCGAGCAGTACTTC. Protein: CASSPVQGAGEQYF.

The rearrangement links TRBV15 to TRBJ1-1; D is uncertain. The germline V and J ends were trimmed by 1 base and 3 bases, with 9 bases remaining between them. The CDR3 has 14 residues. In germline, CDR1 is LNHNV, CDR2 YYDKDF (reference sequence). The DNA for the CDR3 is TGTGCCACCAGCAGAGTCAGTGTGGACACTGAAGCTTTCTTT. Protein sequence: CATSRVSVDTEAFF.

This chain connects TRBV5-6 to TRBJ2-1; a weak D match, TRBD1 (6 bases). Between the trimmed V and J ends, which lost 1 base and 4 bases, there was a span of 12 bases. The CDR3 consists of 15 residues. Per germline, CDR1 SGHDT and CDR2 YYEEEE. The CDR3, as DNA: TGTGCCAGCAGCTTGACCGGGACAAAGTACAATGAGCAGTTCTTC. It yields the protein CASSLTGTKYNEQFF.

The rearrangement uses TRBV4-1 and TRBJ2-7; D perhaps matches TRBD1 (6 bases). The V and J ends lost 3 bases and 1 base respectively, with 16 bases between them. The CDR3 extends over 16 amino acids. Germline CDR1 is MGHRA and CDR2 is YSYEKL. This CDR3 is CASSQETGYSSYEQYF. The CDR3 DNA reads as TGCGCCAGCAGCCAGGAGACAGGTTACTCGTCCTACGAGCAGTACTTC.

This clone was seen more than once but under ten times. This rearrangement joins TRBV5-4 to TRBJ2-3, with D possibly matching TRBD2 (6 bases). Germline CDR1 and CDR2: SGHNT and YYREEE (reference sequence). The ends were cut back, 5 bases at V and 8 bases at J, with 15 bases in the middle. This CDR3 has 13 residues. CDR3 sequence (DNA): TGTGCCAGCAGTTTAGCGGTGCGTTCTACGCAGTATTTT. Its translation is CASSLAVRSTQYF.

This clone was seen once. The chain uses TRBV13 and TRBJ1-1, with D possibly matching TRBD1 (6 bases). Germline V gene sequence: CDR1 PRHDT, CDR2 FYEKMQ (reference sequence). The length of the CDR3 is 14 residues. Trimming removed 3 bases from V and 0 bases from J, with 8 bases in between. The CDR3 sequence: CASSFGQLNTEAFF. Written as DNA, the CDR3 is TGTGCCAGCAGCTTTGGACAGCTGAACACTGAAGCTTTCTTT.

Written as DNA, the CDR3 is TGTGCCAGTAGTATAGGCACCTCATCGGGCACCGGGGAGCTGTTTTTT. Translating it yields CASSIGTSSGTGELFF. This sequence joins TRBV19 and TRBJ2-2; D uncertain. Per germline, CDR1 LNHDA and CDR2 SQIVND (reference sequence). The CDR3 loop spans 16 amino acids. The V and J ends lost 1 base and 4 bases respectively, with 13 bases between them.

CDR3 amino acids: CASSQGDSNEQFF. The CDR3 region has the DNA TGCGCCAGCAGCCAAGGGGACTCTAATGAGCAGTTCTTC. The rearrangement joins TRBV4-1 to TRBJ2-1; tentative D call: TRBD2 (6 bases). V was cut by 1 base and J by 7 bases, with 8 bases left in between. The CDR3 runs 13 residues. Germline CDR1 MGHRA, CDR2 YSYEKL.

V is TRBV30 and J is TRBJ2-7; 8 bases agree with TRBD1. CDR3 length equals 14 residues. In germline, CDR1 is GTSNPN, CDR2 SVGIG (reference sequence). After removal of 8 bases from V and 0 bases from J, the junction contained 9 bases not matched to a gene. The CDR3 protein is CAPPRQGASYEQYF. The CDR3 nucleotides read TGTGCCCCCCCCCGGCAGGGGGCCTCCTACGAGCAGTACTTC.

The V and J genes are TRBV4-2 and TRBJ2-7; D uncertain. This CDR3 contains 13 residues. With 8 bases removed from V and 5 bases from J, the gap between germline ends came to 16 bases. The germline V gene has CDR1 LGHNA and CDR2 YNFKEQ. CDR3 amino acids: CASGNDNRNEQYF. The CDR3 nucleotides read TGTGCCAGCGGAAATGACAACCGAAACGAGCAGTACTTC.

The CDR3 sequence is CASSVGTGTSSSGNTIYF. Written as DNA, the CDR3 is TGTGCCAGCAGCGTAGGGACTGGGACTTCTTCCTCTGGAAACACCATATATTTT. The V and J genes are TRBV9 and TRBJ1-3; tentatively, D is TRBD1 (5 bases). The CDR3 runs to 18 residues. Germline V CDR1 and CDR2: SGDLS, YYNGEE. V dropped 0 bases and J dropped 0 bases, with 16 bases sitting between them.

This clone came up a few times. The chain recombines TRBV10-1 with TRBJ2-2, with 7 bases aligning to TRBD1. With V trimmed by 2 bases and J by 4 bases, 1 base remained unmatched. The germline gives CDR1 WNHNN, CDR2 SYGVQD (reference sequence). CDR3 length equals 14 residues. CDR3 in amino acids: CASSEPGGTGELFF. As DNA, the CDR3 is TGCGCCAGCAGTGAGCCAGGGGGCACCGGGGAGCTGTTTTTT.

CDR3 region: CASSPGQGRSHEQYF. CDR3 in DNA: TGTGCCAGCAGCCCAGGACAGGGGAGGAGTCACGAGCAGTACTTC. The chain is built from TRBV6-6 and TRBJ2-7; TRBD1 matches 9 bases. The CDR3 covers 15 residues. Germline V gene data show CDR1 as MNHNY and CDR2 as SVGAGI (reference sequence). The junction had 11 bases not matched to a gene; V was cut back by 6 bases and J by 5 bases.

The chain employs TRBV4-3 and TRBJ1-2; D remains ambiguous. The CDR3 loop spans 16 amino acids. V lost 0 bases and J 2 bases, leaving 13 bases between the germline ends. Germline loops: CDR1 LGHNA, CDR2 YSLEER. This chain's CDR3 is CASSQDTAGFNYGYTF. Written as DNA, the CDR3 is TGCGCCAGCAGCCAAGATACCGCAGGATTCAACTATGGCTACACCTTC.